This T cell receptor beta chain was profiled in a study of CD8 T cells in ankylosing spondylitis. Study outcomes and limitations: Reportedly, matched ankylosing spondylitis synovial fluid was significantly enriched for disease-linked clones. Typical of ankylosing spondylitis blood, it appeared, was a TCR beta motif of eight highly homologous variants. Clones linked with disease were CD8+ and fairly uncommon in the peripheral blood.

V shed 6 bases, J shed 4 bases, and the junction held 4 bases outside the gene matches. CDR1 is SGHAT and CDR2 is FQNNGV in the germline V gene. The CDR3 is 15 residues long. This clonotype appeared a few times. The antigen remains undetermined. Quantitative molecular-barcoded 5'-RACE generated the TCR beta libraries. MiXCR, run by TCRdb on the 5' RACE reads, gives a single entry per CDR3 protein. This table has about 540,000 distinct CDR3 sequences, about 12% appearing once. The gene calls are TRBV11-2 and TRBJ2-2; TRBD2 matches 11 bases. This clonotype originated in a male donor with ankylosing spondylitis. Sequenced sample: blood, either unsorted or a sorted T cell fraction (not recorded which). Here the CDR3 DNA reads TGTGCCAGCAGAACCGGACTAGCGGGCACCGGGGAGCTGTTTTTT. Its translation: CASRTGLAGTGELFF.